One sample yielded the 25 T cell receptor beta chains listed below, sequenced in a study of response to subunit inactivated influenza vaccine. TCRdb recomputed calls from the RT-PCR reads with MiXCR, one row per CDR3 protein. This sample carries roughly 650,000 distinct CDR3 sequences, around 14% of them seen once, and the ten largest clones take roughly 10%. The sequencing used PBMCs from blood, collected approximately 12 days after vaccination. The receptor set was obtained from a man aged 50 to 59 who received an inactivated influenza vaccine.

The genes are TRBV5-6 and TRBJ2-7; D possibly uses TRBD1 or TRBD2 (5 bases each). V shed 0 bases and J shed 5 bases, with 12 bases lying between them. Looked up from germline, CDR1 is SGHDT and CDR2 is YYEEEE. The length of the CDR3 is 14 residues. In nucleotides, the CDR3 is TGTGCCAGCAGCTTGGGGGGGATAGGCGACGAGCAGTACTTC. It is translated as CASSLGGIGDEQYF. Looking up the rest from reference TRBV5-6 and TRBJ2-7 gives the full variable domain: DAGVTQSPTHLIKTRGQQVTLRCSPKSGHDTVSWYQQALGQGPQFIFQYYEEEERQRGNFPDRFSGHQFPNYSSELNVNALLLGDSALYLCASSLGGIGDEQYFGPGTRLTVT.

This clonotype was seen a handful of times. The chain combines TRBV20-1 with TRBJ1-6; unclear D gene. Germline V gene lookup returns CDR1 DFQATT and CDR2 SNEGSKA (reference sequence). The CDR3 runs to 13 residues. V shed 4 bases and J shed 9 bases, with 13 bases lying between them. The CDR3 spells CSAKPPARSPLHF. The CDR3 nucleotides are TGCAGTGCTAAGCCCCCAGCTCGTTCACCCCTCCACTTT.

This chain connects TRBV24-1 to TRBJ2-5; 10 nucleotides match TRBD2. CDR3 size: 15 residues. Losses at the gene ends were 7 bases for V and 3 bases for J; bases not matched to a gene: 7. Looked up from germline, CDR1 is KGHDR and CDR2 is SFDVKD. The CDR3 bases are TGTGCCACCAGAAGAGCGGGGGGGCCGGAAGAGACCCAGTACTTC. Translated: CATRRAGGPEETQYF.

CDR3 sequence (DNA): TGTGCCAGCAGTAACCTCCGGGACAGGGTGGGGAATCAGCCCCAGCATTTT. Translating it yields CASSNLRDRVGNQPQHF. The chain uses TRBV12-3 or TRBV12-4 and TRBJ1-5, with 9 bases lining up with TRBD1. The CDR3 sequence is 17 residues long. V was clipped by 5 bases and J by 4 bases; unmatched bases: 12.

This clonotype was observed once. The chain combines TRBV7-2 with TRBJ1-1, with 8 nucleotides matching TRBD1. Germline V gene sequence: CDR1 SGHTA, CDR2 FQGNSA. The CDR3 spans 14 residues. The V gene end was trimmed by 1 base and the J gene end by 7 bases; junction bases not matched to a gene: 5. Here the CDR3 reads CASSLVSGQGEAFF. DNA of the CDR3: TGTGCCAGCAGCTTAGTCTCAGGACAGGGTGAAGCTTTCTTT.

This chain links TRBV4-2 with TRBJ2-7; D unresolved. The V end lost 0 bases, the J end lost 1 base, and 10 bases lay between the germline ends. The CDR3 is made up of 15 amino acids. The germline V gene has CDR1 LGHNA and CDR2 YNFKEQ. The CDR3 region is CASSQDSVTSYEQYF. In nucleotides, the CDR3 is TGTGCCAGCAGCCAAGATTCTGTGACTTCCTACGAGCAGTACTTC.

This clonotype was seen only once. At one end the junction does not follow the germline gene, possibly because of a read error. The chain employs TRBV2 and TRBJ2-1; 16 bases line up with TRBD2. Germline values: CDR1 SNHLY, CDR2 FYNNEI. The CDR3 totals 17 residues. The DNA for the CDR3 is TGTACCAGCAGTTTCTCCGGTACGGGACTAGCGGGAGGGCTTCAGTTCTTC. It is translated as CTSSFSGTGLAGGLQFF.

This chain joins TRBV5-1 and TRBJ1-1; no reliable D call. V was pared by 2 bases and J by 1 base, with 6 bases between. Germline loops: CDR1 SGHRS, CDR2 YFSETQ. This CDR3 comprises 13 residues. CDR3 sequence: CASSFTENTEAFF. The CDR3 coding sequence is TGCGCCAGCAGCTTCACAGAGAACACTGAAGCTTTCTTT.

The chain uses TRBV11-2 and TRBJ2-7; weak D call: TRBD1 (6 bases). CDR1 and CDR2 from the germline V gene are SGHAT and FQNNGV. The CDR3 runs to 12 residues. With 6 bases removed from V and 4 bases from J, the gap between germline ends came to 10 bases. DNA of the CDR3: TGTGCCAGCAGACAACAGGGTTACGAGCAGTACTTC. Residues: CASRQQGYEQYF.

A few counts support this clonotype. The V gene is TRBV28, the J gene TRBJ1-1, with no clear D. In germline, CDR1 is MDHEN, CDR2 SYDVKM. Trimming cost V 5 bases and J 4 bases, with 29 bases left between them. The CDR3 runs to 19 residues. The CDR3 bases are TGTGCCAGCAGTAAACCTACAGTTGTGGATTGGGAGACGAGCACTGAAGCTTTCTTT. Its protein product is CASSKPTVVDWETSTEAFF.

This clonotype was seen at least ten times. This chain links TRBV2 with TRBJ2-1, with 8 bases aligning to TRBD2. Losses at the gene ends were 1 base for V and 0 bases for J; bases not matched to a gene: 5. The CDR3 spans 17 residues. CDR1 is SNHLY, CDR2 FYNNEI, per germline. The CDR3 region is CASSEVLAESSYNEQFF. The DNA for the CDR3 is TGTGCCAGCAGTGAAGTACTAGCGGAAAGCTCCTACAATGAGCAGTTCTTC. The full variable domain, in which reference TRBV2 and TRBJ2-1 provide the parts outside the CDR3, is EPEVTQTPSHQVTQMGQEVILRCVPISNHLYFYWYRQILGQKVEFLVSFYNNEISEKSEIFDDQFSVERPDGSNFTLKIRSTKLEDSAMYFCASSEVLAESSYNEQFFGPGTRLTVL.

This clonotype was recorded a few times. The chain links TRBV12-3 or TRBV12-4 to TRBJ2-3; no clear D. This CDR3 spans 14 amino acids. Trimming pared 6 bases from V and 2 bases from J, leaving 12 bases between. The chain's CDR3 is CASSHFGPTDTQYF. The CDR3 DNA reads as TGTGCCAGCAGCCATTTTGGGCCCACAGATACGCAGTATTTT.

In this sample, this clonotype turned up many times. As DNA, the CDR3 is TGTGCCAGCAGCAAAGGGACAGTCAACCTCCAAGAGACCCAGTACTTC. Residues: CASSKGTVNLQETQYF. The genes are TRBV7-6 and TRBJ2-5; TRBD1 matches 7 bases. This CDR3 region has 16 residues. V was pared by 5 bases and J by 1 base, with 10 bases of the junction left unmatched. Germline CDR1 and CDR2: SGHVS and FNYEAQ.

The chain carries TRBV6-5 and TRBJ2-7; the D gene is possibly TRBD2 (7 bases). Germline V lookup: CDR1 MNHEY, CDR2 SVGAGI. V dropped 2 bases and J dropped 2 bases, with 13 bases sitting between them. The CDR3 consists of 15 residues. The CDR3 here is CASSYDRGDTYEQYF. The CDR3 bases are TGTGCCAGCAGTTACGATCGGGGGGACACCTACGAGCAGTACTTC.

In this sample, this clonotype turned up a few times. This chain joins TRBV5-1 and TRBJ1-2; 10 bases map to TRBD1. This CDR3 spans 17 amino acids. CDR1 and CDR2 (germline): SGHRS, YFSETQ. The V segment lost 4 bases and the J segment 2 bases; nucleotides outside the gene matches: 11. The CDR3 spells CASSIRTGGYTNYGYTF. The CDR3 DNA is TGCGCCAGCAGCATAAGGACAGGGGGGTATACGAACTATGGCTACACCTTC. Using reference TRBV5-1 and TRBJ1-2 for the parts outside the CDR3, the full variable domain is KAGVTQTPRYLIKTRGQQVTLSCSPISGHRSVSWYQQTPGQGLQFLFEYFSETQRNKGNFPGRFSGRQFSNSRSEMNVSTLELGDSALYLCASSIRTGGYTNYGYTFGSGTRLTVV.

The J gene is TRBJ2-5, the V gene TRBV3-1, with D perhaps matching TRBD2 (6 bases). Germline V gene data show CDR1 as LGHDT and CDR2 as YNNKEL (reference sequence). The CDR3 sequence is 13 residues long. V was trimmed by 3 bases and J by 7 bases, leaving 12 bases between them. The CDR3 is CASSHRAEGTQYF. The CDR3 bases are TGTGCCAGCAGCCATAGGGCGGAGGGGACCCAGTACTTC.

This clonotype has a count of ten or more. This rearrangement joins TRBV6-1 to TRBJ2-7; a weak D match, TRBD2 (6 bases). The germline V and J ends were trimmed by 5 bases and 0 bases, with 17 bases remaining between them. The CDR3 is 16 amino acids. Germline values: CDR1 MNHNS, CDR2 SASEGT. The CDR3 spells CASSPPGRRASYEQYF. The CDR3 DNA reads as TGTGCCAGCAGTCCGCCTGGGCGGAGGGCCTCCTACGAGCAGTACTTC.

This clonotype was seen a handful of times. The chain combines TRBV5-1 with TRBJ2-4, with D possibly matching TRBD1 (6 bases). Between the trimmed V and J ends, which lost 0 bases and 0 bases, there was a span of 13 bases. The CDR3 loop spans 17 amino acids. CDR1 SGHRS and CDR2 YFSETQ come from the germline V gene. Here the CDR3 reads CASSLEAGAIAKNIQYF. In DNA form, the CDR3 reads TGCGCCAGCAGCTTGGAGGCAGGGGCGATAGCCAAAAACATTCAGTACTTC.

This clonotype was seen only a few times. The chain recombines TRBV3-1 with TRBJ1-2, with a tentative D call TRBD1 (6 bases). Germline CDR1 reads LGHDT; CDR2 reads YNNKEL (reference sequence). The CDR3 loop spans 15 amino acids. V gave up 4 bases and J gave up 3 bases, with 15 bases separating them. CDR3 bases: TGTGCCAGCAGCCTCGCCAGGGGTCACGACTATGGCTACACCTTC. This gives the protein CASSLARGHDYGYTF.

The chain has TRBV3-1 and TRBJ1-2, with D perhaps TRBD1 (5 bases). Germline CDR1 reads LGHDT; CDR2 reads YNNKEL (reference sequence). The CDR3 runs to 13 residues. Trimming stripped 3 bases from V and 5 bases from J, with 10 bases between. The CDR3 DNA reads as TGTGCCAGCAGCCATAGGGACGGATATGGCTACACCTTC. Residues: CASSHRDGYGYTF.

The rearrangement links TRBV6-1 to TRBJ2-7, with TRBD1 matching over 7 bases. Germline CDR1 is MNHNS and CDR2 is SASEGT. With V trimmed by 8 bases and J by 6 bases, 10 bases remained unmatched. This CDR3 is built from 13 residues. The CDR3 sequence is CASRGSGTAEQYF. The CDR3 bases are TGTGCCAGCCGAGGATCAGGGACAGCCGAGCAGTACTTC.

This clonotype was picked up a small number of times. The chain joins TRBV25-1 to TRBJ1-2; the D is unclear. V lost 1 base, J lost 3 bases, and 12 bases lay in between. This CDR3 region has 15 residues. Germline V gives CDR1 MGHDK, CDR2 SYGVNS. DNA for the CDR3: TGTGCCAGCAGTGAATCAATCTCGGGGTACTATGGCTACACCTTC. It specifies CASSESISGYYGYTF.

The chain joins TRBV7-9 to TRBJ2-6, with TRBD2 as a possible D gene (6 bases). The CDR3 totals 15 residues. Trimming left V 5 bases short and J 12 bases short, with 20 bases between. Germline V gene lookup returns CDR1 SEHNR and CDR2 FQNEAQ (reference sequence). As DNA, the CDR3 is TGTGCCAGCAGCCGGGGGTCCCAACGCCCTTCCGTCCTGACTTTC. Protein sequence: CASSRGSQRPSVLTF.

This clonotype was seen only a few times. The CDR3 is CASSPWLAGASTDTQYF. The CDR3 nucleotides are TGTGCCAGCAGCCCGTGGCTAGCGGGAGCCAGCACAGATACGCAGTATTTT. This chain joins TRBV7-2 and TRBJ2-3, with TRBD2 identical over 10 bases. The germline V gene has CDR1 SGHTA and CDR2 FQGNSA. The CDR3 is made up of 17 amino acids. Trimming took 5 bases from V and 0 from J; bases not matched to a gene: 8.

V and J are TRBV6-2 or TRBV6-3 and TRBJ2-1, with D maybe TRBD2 (6 bases). The CDR3 is made up of 16 amino acids. Trimming took 8 bases from V and 3 from J, leaving 20 bases between them. CDR1 MNHEY and CDR2 SVGEGT come from the germline V gene. The CDR3 sequence: CASRPGGSVLYNEQFF. DNA for the CDR3: TGTGCCAGCCGTCCTGGGGGGAGCGTCCTCTACAATGAGCAGTTCTTC.